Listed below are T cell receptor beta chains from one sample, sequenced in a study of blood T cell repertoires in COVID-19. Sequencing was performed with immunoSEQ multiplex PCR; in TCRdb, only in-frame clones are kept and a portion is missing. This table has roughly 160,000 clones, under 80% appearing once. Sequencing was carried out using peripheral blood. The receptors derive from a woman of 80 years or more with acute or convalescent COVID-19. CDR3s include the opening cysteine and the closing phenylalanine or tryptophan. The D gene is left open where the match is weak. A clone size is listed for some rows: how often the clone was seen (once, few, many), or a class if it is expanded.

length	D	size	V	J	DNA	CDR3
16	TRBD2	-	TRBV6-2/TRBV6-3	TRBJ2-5	TGTGCCAGCAGTTTGGGACTAGCGGGAGGGCAAGAGACCCAGTACTTC	CASSLGLAGGQETQYF
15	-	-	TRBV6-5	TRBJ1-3	TGTGCCAGCAGTCTCCAGACTGAGCTTGGAAACACCATATATTTT	CASSLQTELGNTIYF
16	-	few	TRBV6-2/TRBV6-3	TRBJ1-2	TGTGCCAGCAGTTCCGACCGGCTTTATCTCCAGGGGGGCTACACCTTC	CASSSDRLYLQGGYTF
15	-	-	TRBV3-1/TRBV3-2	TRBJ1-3	TGTGCCAGCAGCCAGTCCGACATCTCGGGAAACACCATATATTTT	CASSQSDISGNTIYF
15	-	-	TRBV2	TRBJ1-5	TGTGCCAGCAGTTCGTCAGTAAATAGCAATCAGCCCCAGCATTTT	CASSSSVNSNQPQHF
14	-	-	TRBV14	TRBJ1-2	TGTGCCAGCAGCCCCTTGACAGGCGGAAGAGGCTACACCTTC	CASSPLTGGRGYTF
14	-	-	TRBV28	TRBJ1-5	TGTGCCAGCAGTTTAGAGGGTTTCAATCAGCCCCAGCATTTT	CASSLEGFNQPQHF
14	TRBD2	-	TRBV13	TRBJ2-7	TGTGCCAGCAGCCCCGCTAGCGGATCCTACGAGCAGTACTTC	CASSPASGSYEQYF
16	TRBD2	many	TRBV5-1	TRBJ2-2	TGCGCCAGCAGCCAACTAGCGGGTCTGAACACCGGGGAGCTGTTTTTT	CASSQLAGLNTGELFF
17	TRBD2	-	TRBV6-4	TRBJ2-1	TGTGCCAGCAGTAAACTAGCGGGAAGTAGCTCCTACAATGAGCAGTTCTTC	CASSKLAGSSSYNEQFF
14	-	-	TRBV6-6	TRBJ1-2	TGTGCCAGCAGTTACCATACAGGGTTGGGAGGCTACACCTTC	CASSYHTGLGGYTF